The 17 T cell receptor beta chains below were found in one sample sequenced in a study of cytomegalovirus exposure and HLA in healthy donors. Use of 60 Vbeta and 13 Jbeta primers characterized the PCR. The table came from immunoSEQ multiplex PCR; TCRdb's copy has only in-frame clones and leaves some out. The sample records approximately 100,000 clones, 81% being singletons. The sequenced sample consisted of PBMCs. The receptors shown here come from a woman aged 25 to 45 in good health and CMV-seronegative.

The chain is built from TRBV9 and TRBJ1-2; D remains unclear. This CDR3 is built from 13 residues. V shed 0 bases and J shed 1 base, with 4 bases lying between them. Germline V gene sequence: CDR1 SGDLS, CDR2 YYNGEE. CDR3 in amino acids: CASSVDLNYGYTF. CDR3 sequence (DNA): TGTGCCAGCAGCGTAGATCTTAACTATGGCTACACCTTC.

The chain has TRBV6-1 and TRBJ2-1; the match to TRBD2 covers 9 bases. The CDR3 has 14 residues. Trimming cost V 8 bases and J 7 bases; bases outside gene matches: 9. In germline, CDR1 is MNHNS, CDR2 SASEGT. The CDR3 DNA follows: TGTGCCAGCTTCCTAGCGGGATCAAAGAATGAGCAGTTCTTC. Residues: CASFLAGSKNEQFF.

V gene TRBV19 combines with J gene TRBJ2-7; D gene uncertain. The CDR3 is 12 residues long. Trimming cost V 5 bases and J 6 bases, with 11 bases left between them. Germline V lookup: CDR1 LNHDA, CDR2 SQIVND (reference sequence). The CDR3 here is CASSHSPPEQYF. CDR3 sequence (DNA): TGTGCCAGTAGTCACTCCCCTCCCGAGCAGTACTTC. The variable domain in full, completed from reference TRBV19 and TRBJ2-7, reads DGGITQSPKYLFRKEGQNVTLSCEQNLNHDAMYWYRQDPGQGLRLIYYSQIVNDFQKGDIAEGYSVSREKKESFPLTVTSAQKNPTAFYLCASSHSPPEQYFGPGTRLTVT.

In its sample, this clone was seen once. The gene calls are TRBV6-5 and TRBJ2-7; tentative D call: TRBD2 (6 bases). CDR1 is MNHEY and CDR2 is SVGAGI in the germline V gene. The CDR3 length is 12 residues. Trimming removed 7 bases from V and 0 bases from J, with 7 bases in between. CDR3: CASIGSSYEQYF. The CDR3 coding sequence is TGTGCCAGCATCGGGAGCTCCTACGAGCAGTACTTC.

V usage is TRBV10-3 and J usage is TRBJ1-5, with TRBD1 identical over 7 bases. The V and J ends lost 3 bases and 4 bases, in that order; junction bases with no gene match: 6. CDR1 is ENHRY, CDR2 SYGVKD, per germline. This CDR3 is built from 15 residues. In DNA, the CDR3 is TGTGCCATCAGTGAATACGGACAGGCTAATCAGCCCCAGCATTTT. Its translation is CAISEYGQANQPQHF.

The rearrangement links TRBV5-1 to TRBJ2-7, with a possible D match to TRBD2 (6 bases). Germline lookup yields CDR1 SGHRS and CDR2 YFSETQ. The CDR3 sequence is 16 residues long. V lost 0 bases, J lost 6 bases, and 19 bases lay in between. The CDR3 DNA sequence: TGCGCCAGCAGCTTGGCTGCGACGGGAGTTCGTCGCGAGCAGTACTTC. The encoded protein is CASSLAATGVRREQYF.

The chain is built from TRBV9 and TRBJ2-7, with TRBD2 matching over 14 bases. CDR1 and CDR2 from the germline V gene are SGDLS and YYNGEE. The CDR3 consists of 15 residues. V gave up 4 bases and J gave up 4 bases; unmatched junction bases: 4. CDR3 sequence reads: CASSPGLAGGYEQYF. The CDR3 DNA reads TGTGCCAGCAGCCCCGGACTAGCGGGAGGTTACGAGCAGTACTTC.

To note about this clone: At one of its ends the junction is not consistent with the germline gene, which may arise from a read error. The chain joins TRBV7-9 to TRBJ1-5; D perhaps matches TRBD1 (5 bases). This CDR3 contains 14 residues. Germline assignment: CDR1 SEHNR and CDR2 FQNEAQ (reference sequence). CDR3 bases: TGTTCCAGCAGACTCGGACAAATCAATCAGCCCCAGCATTTT. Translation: CSSRLGQINQPQHF.

CDR3 in DNA: TGTGCCAGCAGCTTGCCCAGGGGGCTAAGCGAGCAGTACTTC. It yields the protein CASSLPRGLSEQYF. The chain uses TRBV5-6 and TRBJ2-7, with 8 bases that match TRBD1. This CDR3 contains 14 residues. With V trimmed by 1 base and J by 6 bases, 6 bases remained unmatched. The germline gives CDR1 SGHDT, CDR2 YYEEEE.

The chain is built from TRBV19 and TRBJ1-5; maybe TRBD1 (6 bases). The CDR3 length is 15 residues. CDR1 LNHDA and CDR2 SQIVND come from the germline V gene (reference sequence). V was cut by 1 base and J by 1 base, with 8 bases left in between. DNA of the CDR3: TGTGCCAGTAGTATAGCCCAGGGGAGCAATCAGCCCCAGCATTTT. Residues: CASSIAQGSNQPQHF.

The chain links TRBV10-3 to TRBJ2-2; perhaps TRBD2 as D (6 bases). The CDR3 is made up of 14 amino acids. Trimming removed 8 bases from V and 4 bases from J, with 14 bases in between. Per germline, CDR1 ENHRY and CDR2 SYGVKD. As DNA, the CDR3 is TGTGCCATCGGATCGGGAGTAATCACCGGGGAGCTGTTTTTT. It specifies CAIGSGVITGELFF.

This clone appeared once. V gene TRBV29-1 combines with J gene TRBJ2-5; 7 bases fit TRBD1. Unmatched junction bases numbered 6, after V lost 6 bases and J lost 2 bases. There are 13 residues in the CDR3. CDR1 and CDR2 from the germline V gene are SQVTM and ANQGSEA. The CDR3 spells CSVGDSSQETQYF. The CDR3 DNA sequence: TGCAGCGTAGGGGACAGTTCGCAAGAGACCCAGTACTTC.

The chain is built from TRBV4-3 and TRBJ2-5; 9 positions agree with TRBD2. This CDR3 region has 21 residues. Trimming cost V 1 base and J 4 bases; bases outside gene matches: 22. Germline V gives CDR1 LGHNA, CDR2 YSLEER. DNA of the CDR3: TGCGCCAGCAGCCAAGCGACTGAATTCCTAGCGGGACCGATAGGTGGAGAGACCCAGTACTTC. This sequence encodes CASSQATEFLAGPIGGETQYF.

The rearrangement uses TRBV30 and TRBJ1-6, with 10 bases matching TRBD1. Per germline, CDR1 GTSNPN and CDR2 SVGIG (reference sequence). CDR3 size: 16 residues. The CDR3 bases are TGTGCGGAAGGACAGGGGGGGAGCCCCTATAATTCACCCCTCCACTTT. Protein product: CAEGQGGSPYNSPLHF. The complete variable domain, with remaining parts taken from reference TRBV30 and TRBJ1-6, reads SQTIHQWPATLVQPVGSPLSLECTVEGTSNPNLYWYRQAAGRGLQLLFYSVGIGQISSEVPQNLSASRPQDRQFILSSKKLLLSDSGFYLCAEGQGGSPYNSPLHFGNGTRLTVT.

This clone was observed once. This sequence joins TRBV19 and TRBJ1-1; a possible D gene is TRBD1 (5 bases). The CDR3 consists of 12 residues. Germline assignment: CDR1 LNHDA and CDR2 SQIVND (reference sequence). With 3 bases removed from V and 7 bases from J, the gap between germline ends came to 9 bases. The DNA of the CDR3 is TGTGCCAGTAGTATTTGGGGGGGTGAAGCTTTCTTT. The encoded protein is CASSIWGGEAFF.

CDR3 sequence: CASSQGPTSNEQFF. DNA for the CDR3: TGTGCCAGCAGTCAGGGGCCTACTTCCAATGAGCAGTTCTTC. The chain links TRBV28 to TRBJ2-1; weak D call: TRBD1 (6 bases). Germline CDR1 MDHEN, CDR2 SYDVKM. Trimming stripped 5 bases from V and 6 bases from J, with 14 bases between. The CDR3 totals 14 residues.

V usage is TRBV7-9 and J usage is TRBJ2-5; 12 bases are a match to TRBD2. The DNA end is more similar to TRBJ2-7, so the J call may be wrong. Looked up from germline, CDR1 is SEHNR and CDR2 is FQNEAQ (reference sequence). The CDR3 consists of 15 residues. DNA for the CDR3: TGTGCCAGCAGCCGTCGACTAGCGGGAGACTACGAGCAGTACTTC. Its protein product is CASSRRLAGDYEQYF.